The next 21 T cell receptor beta chains were all read from a single sample in a study of T cells in Graves' hyperthyroidism and ophthalmopathy. RNA transcripts yielded amplified TCR beta CDR3 regions. TCR CDR3 underwent first-round RT-PCR with the HTBI primer set. TCRdb used MiXCR to reprocess the multiplex PCR reads, holding one entry per CDR3 protein. The sample consists of over 550,000 distinct CDR3 sequences, about a sixth of them appearing once. The sample was blood. These receptors originate from a woman between 18 and 30 years old with Graves' hyperthyroidism.

The chain joins TRBV7-9 to TRBJ2-1, with TRBD2 matching 12 bases. The CDR3 spans 15 residues. The V gene end was trimmed by 8 bases and the J gene end by 4 bases; junction bases not matched to a gene: 6. CDR1 and CDR2 (germline): SEHNR, FQNEAQ (reference sequence). The CDR3 sequence: CASGLAGGMYNEQFF. The CDR3 DNA is TGTGCCAGCGGGCTAGCGGGAGGGATGTACAATGAGCAGTTCTTC.

The chain links TRBV19 to TRBJ2-4; the D is unclear. V lost 9 bases to trimming and J lost 0 bases, with 9 bases between them. The CDR3 is 13 amino acids. Germline CDR1 reads LNHDA; CDR2 reads SQIVND (reference sequence). The CDR3 spells CASGDLAKNIQYF. The CDR3 DNA is TGTGCCAGCGGTGATCTAGCCAAAAACATTCAGTACTTC. The full variable domain, in which reference TRBV19 and TRBJ2-4 provide the parts outside the CDR3, is DGGITQSPKYLFRKEGQNVTLSCEQNLNHDAMYWYRQDPGQGLRLIYYSQIVNDFQKGDIAEGYSVSREKKESFPLTVTSAQKNPTAFYLCASGDLAKNIQYFGAGTRLSVL.

In its sample, this clonotype was seen a few times. The chain combines TRBV12-3 or TRBV12-4 with TRBJ1-3, with a tentative D call TRBD1 (5 bases). This CDR3 spans 16 amino acids. Trimming cost V 6 bases and J 0 bases, with 15 bases left between them. This CDR3 is CASSIRGRFSGNTIYF. As DNA, the CDR3 is TGTGCCAGCAGCATCCGGGGACGGTTCTCTGGAAACACCATATATTTT.

This clonotype turned up a few times. This chain joins TRBV20-1 and TRBJ2-6, with D possibly TRBD1 on 5 matching bases. Germline lookup yields CDR1 DFQATT and CDR2 SNEGSKA (reference sequence). The V end was cut by 3 bases, the J end by 2 bases, with 14 bases between. This CDR3 region has 16 residues. DNA for the CDR3: TGCAGTGCTAGTGCAGGGTTAACCCCTGGGGCCAACGTCCTGACTTTC. Its protein is CSASAGLTPGANVLTF.

This clonotype was seen a few times. This chain links TRBV7-9 with TRBJ2-1; D possibly matches TRBD1 or TRBD2 (6 bases each). The ends were cut back, 5 bases at V and 4 bases at J, with 15 bases in the middle. Germline loops: CDR1 SEHNR, CDR2 FQNEAQ (reference sequence). This CDR3 has 15 residues. The CDR3 coding sequence is TGTGCCAGCAGCAGGGGGGACGGCCCTTACAATGAGCAGTTCTTC. This codes for CASSRGDGPYNEQFF.

In its sample, this clonotype was seen a few times. This rearrangement joins TRBV4-3 to TRBJ2-2; D is unresolved. Trimming stripped 1 base from V and 6 bases from J, with 9 bases between. The germline V gene has CDR1 LGHNA and CDR2 YSLEER. The CDR3 is 14 residues long. The CDR3 protein is CASSQGGAPGELFF. CDR3 nucleotides: TGCGCCAGCAGCCAAGGAGGTGCACCCGGGGAGCTGTTTTTT.

The V call is TRBV4-3, the J call TRBJ1-1; D possibly corresponds to TRBD1 (6 bases). The CDR3 loop spans 14 amino acids. Germline V gene data show CDR1 as LGHNA and CDR2 as YSLEER. V lost 2 bases to trimming and J lost 6 bases, with 13 bases between them. Here the CDR3 DNA reads TGCGCCAGCAGCCAAATAGGGACACCCTCTGAAGCTTTCTTT. Translation gives CASSQIGTPSEAFF.

This clonotype was found many times. This chain connects TRBV3-1 to TRBJ2-1; TRBD2 matches 10 bases. CDR3 length: 19 residues. The J segment lost 0 bases and the V segment lost 0 bases, leaving 8 bases of the junction unmatched. Germline lookup yields CDR1 LGHDT and CDR2 YNNKEL (reference sequence). CDR3 protein: CASSQEGLAKANSYNEQFF. For the CDR3, the DNA is TGTGCCAGCAGCCAAGAGGGACTAGCGAAGGCCAACTCCTACAATGAGCAGTTCTTC.

This clonotype was seen many times. This chain links TRBV28 with TRBJ1-1; unclear D gene. The V gene lost 0 bases and the J gene lost 7 bases, with 6 bases spanning the gap. The CDR3 extends over 12 amino acids. CDR1 is MDHEN, CDR2 SYDVKM, per germline. The CDR3 here is CASSLWAVEAFF. The DNA for the CDR3 is TGTGCCAGCAGTTTATGGGCAGTTGAAGCTTTCTTT.

The CDR3 nucleotides read TGTGCCAGCAGTCCCTTAGGACCTTCTTGGCATCAAGAGACCCAGTACTTC. Translation: CASSPLGPSWHQETQYF. The chain employs TRBV6-1 and TRBJ2-5; D gene unclear. This CDR3 comprises 17 residues. V was pared by 5 bases and J by 2 bases, with 21 bases between. Germline V gene data show CDR1 as MNHNS and CDR2 as SASEGT.

This clonotype was found a few times. The rearrangement uses TRBV7-9 and TRBJ2-6, with 12 bases identical to TRBD2. Germline V gene lookup returns CDR1 SEHNR and CDR2 FQNEAQ (reference sequence). This CDR3 is built from 17 residues. Trimming cost V 6 bases and J 0 bases; bases outside gene matches: 3. CDR3 nucleotides: TGTGCCAGCAGTCAGGGACTAGCGGGCTCTGGGGCCAACGTCCTGACTTTC. Translation: CASSQGLAGSGANVLTF.

This clonotype showed up just a few times. V and J are TRBV20-1 and TRBJ2-5, with a tentative D call TRBD2 (5 bases). The CDR3 consists of 13 residues. Trimming stripped 1 base from V and 1 base from J, with 7 bases between. The germline V gene encodes CDR1 DFQATT and CDR2 SNEGSKA (reference sequence). This CDR3 reads CSARVGIQETQYF. CDR3 bases: TGCAGTGCTAGAGTCGGGATCCAAGAGACCCAGTACTTC.

This clonotype was counted at least ten times. The chain combines TRBV7-2 with TRBJ2-5; 7 bases map to TRBD2. Germline V gene sequence: CDR1 SGHTA, CDR2 FQGNSA. This CDR3 is built from 15 residues. J gave up 0 bases and V 4 bases, and 5 bases lay outside the gene matches. CDR3 bases: TGTGCCAGCAGCTCTATGGGACTATACCAAGAGACCCAGTACTTC. This codes for CASSSMGLYQETQYF. The entire variable domain, with the rest obtained from reference TRBV7-2 and TRBJ2-5, is as follows: GAGVSQSPSNKVTEKGKDVELRCDPISGHTALYWYRQSLGQGLEFLIYFQGNSAPDKSGLPSDRFSAERTGGSVSTLTIQRTQQEDSAVYLCASSSMGLYQETQYFGPGTRLLVL.

This chain joins TRBV29-1 and TRBJ1-1; D gene uncertain. V lost 4 bases, J lost 5 bases, and 11 bases lay in between. This CDR3 contains 12 residues. CDR1 and CDR2 from the germline V gene are SQVTM and ANQGSEA. CDR3 DNA sequence: TGCAGCGTTGCCGTCGGGTTTACTGAAGCTTTCTTT. Translating it yields CSVAVGFTEAFF. The full variable domain, in which reference TRBV29-1 and TRBJ1-1 provide the parts outside the CDR3, is SAVISQKPSRDICQRGTSLTIQCQVDSQVTMMFWYRQQPGQSLTLIATANQGSEATYESGFVIDKFPISRPNLTFSTLTVSNMSPEDSSIYLCSVAVGFTEAFFGQGTRLTVV.

This rearrangement joins TRBV5-4 to TRBJ2-7; D might be TRBD2 (5 bases). From germline, CDR1 is SGHNT and CDR2 YYREEE (reference sequence). Trimming left V 6 bases short and J 3 bases short, with 13 bases between. CDR3 length: 13 residues. CDR3 protein: CASNIKGSYEQYF. In DNA form, the CDR3 reads TGTGCCAGCAACATAAAAGGGAGCTACGAGCAGTACTTC.

The J gene is TRBJ2-2, the V gene TRBV6-2 or TRBV6-3; the match to TRBD2 covers 10 bases. J was trimmed by 4 bases and V by 4 bases; bases with no gene match: 9. Germline CDR1 is MNHEY and CDR2 is SVGEGT. The CDR3 is 17 residues long. The DNA of the CDR3 is TGTGCCAGCAGTTGGCCCACTAGCGGGGTCGGCACCGGGGAGCTGTTTTTT. Amino acid sequence: CASSWPTSGVGTGELFF.

The sample holds many counts of this clonotype. This chain uses TRBV7-9 with TRBJ1-2, with D possibly TRBD1 on 5 matching bases. CDR1 is SEHNR and CDR2 is FQNEAQ in the germline V gene (reference sequence). Trimming pared 5 bases from V and 4 bases from J, leaving 20 bases between. The CDR3 totals 16 residues. The CDR3 DNA sequence: TGTGCCAGCAGCATTTTGTTCCCAGGGTTTAGCTATGGCTACACCTTC. Translation: CASSILFPGFSYGYTF.

V is TRBV29-1 and J is TRBJ2-1; possibly TRBD2 for D (5 bases). Germline V gives CDR1 SQVTM, CDR2 ANQGSEA. The V end was cut by 6 bases, the J end by 6 bases, with 12 bases between. The CDR3 sequence is 12 residues long. The CDR3 region is CSVQEGSNEQFF. The CDR3 DNA reads TGCAGCGTCCAAGAGGGAAGCAATGAGCAGTTCTTC.

The chain joins TRBV29-1 to TRBJ1-2; D is possibly TRBD1 (5 bases). CDR1 is SQVTM and CDR2 is ANQGSEA in the germline V gene. Trimming left V 1 base short and J 8 bases short, with 20 bases between. The CDR3 has 15 residues. CDR3 sequence reads: CSVEGLGPPWGGYTF. The CDR3 bases are TGCAGCGTTGAAGGTTTGGGCCCCCCATGGGGGGGCTACACCTTC.

A single count supports this clonotype. The V call is TRBV5-1, the J call TRBJ2-5; a weak D match, TRBD1 (5 bases). Trimming removed 3 bases at V and 6 bases at J, with 15 bases between. The CDR3 is made up of 14 amino acids. CDR1 is SGHRS, CDR2 YFSETQ, per germline. The CDR3 coding sequence is TGCGCCAGCAGCTACGACAGCTTAGGGAAGACCCAGTACTTC. It codes for CASSYDSLGKTQYF.

At least ten counts were recorded for this clonotype. The V gene is TRBV20-1, the J gene TRBJ2-1, with D perhaps assigned TRBD1 or TRBD2 (7 bases each). V was clipped by 3 bases and J by 4 bases, with 22 bases between them. Germline V gene sequence: CDR1 DFQATT, CDR2 SNEGSKA (reference sequence). This CDR3 spans 17 amino acids. The CDR3 DNA follows: TGCAGTGCTAGGAACAGGGGTCTAGCGGTGACTTACAATGAGCAGTTCTTC. Its protein is CSARNRGLAVTYNEQFF.